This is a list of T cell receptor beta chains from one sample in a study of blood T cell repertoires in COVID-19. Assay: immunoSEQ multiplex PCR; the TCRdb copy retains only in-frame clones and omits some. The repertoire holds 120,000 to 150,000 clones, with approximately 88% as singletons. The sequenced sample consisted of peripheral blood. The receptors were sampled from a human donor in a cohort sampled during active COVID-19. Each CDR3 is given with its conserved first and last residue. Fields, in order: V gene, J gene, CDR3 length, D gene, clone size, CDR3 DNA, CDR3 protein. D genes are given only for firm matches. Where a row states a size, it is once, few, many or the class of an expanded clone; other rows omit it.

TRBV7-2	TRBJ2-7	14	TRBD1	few	TGTGCCAGCAGCCTGGGGAACAGGGGGTACGAGCAGTACTTC	CASSLGNRGYEQYF
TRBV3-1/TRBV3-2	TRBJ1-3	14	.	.	TGTGCCAGCAGCCCCGAAGGGAGAGGAAACACCATATATTTT	CASSPEGRGNTIYF
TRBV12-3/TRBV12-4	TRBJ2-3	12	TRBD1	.	TGTGCCAGCACCGACAGGGCGAATACGCAGTATTTT	CASTDRANTQYF
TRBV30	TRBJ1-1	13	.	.	TGTGCCTTATCAGGGAGCGAGGGGGTGGAAGCTTTCTTT	CALSGSEGVEAFF
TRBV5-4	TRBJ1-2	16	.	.	TGTGCCAGCAGCTTGGGAGCAGGGAGCGGGGACTATGGCTACACCTTC	CASSLGAGSGDYGYTF
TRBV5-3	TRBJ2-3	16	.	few	TGTGCCAGAAGCTCTCTTGGAAGCGGTGGTGCGGATACGCAGTATTTT	CARSSLGSGGADTQYF
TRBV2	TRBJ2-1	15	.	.	TGTGCCAGCAGTGTTCCGGTTGCCTCCTACAATGAGCAGTTCTTC	CASSVPVASYNEQFF
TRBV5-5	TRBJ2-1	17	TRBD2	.	TGTGCCAGCAGCTTAGCGTCCGGGGGGGATCTACACAATGAGCAGTTCTTC	CASSLASGGDLHNEQFF
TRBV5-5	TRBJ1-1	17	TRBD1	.	TGTGCCAGCAGCCCCCGACAGGGGGGCCCGGTGAACACTGAAGCTTTCTTT	CASSPRQGGPVNTEAFF
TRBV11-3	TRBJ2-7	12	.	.	TGTGCCAGCAGCTTGGACACGAAGGAGCAGTACTTC	CASSLDTKEQYF
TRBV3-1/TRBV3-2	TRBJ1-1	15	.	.	TGTGCCAGCAGCCAAGTCCCCCAGGGTAACACTGAAGCTTTCTTT	CASSQVPQGNTEAFF
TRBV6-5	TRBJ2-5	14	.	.	TGTGCCAGCAGAGCGAAGGGGGGGGCTGCGACCCAGTACTTC	CASRAKGGAATQYF
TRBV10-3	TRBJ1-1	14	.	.	TGTGCCATCAGTGAGTGGAATTCGGGCACTGAAGCTTTCTTT	CAISEWNSGTEAFF
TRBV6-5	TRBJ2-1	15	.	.	TGTGCCAGCAGATTTAGGGGAAGCTGGAACAATGAGCAGTTCTTC	CASRFRGSWNNEQFF
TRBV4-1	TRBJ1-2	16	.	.	TGCGCCAGCAGCCAAGATCTGGATGAGGGGGTCGAAGGCTACACCTTC	CASSQDLDEGVEGYTF
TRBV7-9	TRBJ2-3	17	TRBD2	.	TGTGCCAGCAGCTCCCGACTAGCGGGGGGGTTCGCAGATACGCAGTATTTT	CASSSRLAGGFADTQYF
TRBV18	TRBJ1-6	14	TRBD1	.	TGTGCCAGCTCGCGACAGGGCCCCAATTCACCCCTCCACTTT	CASSRQGPNSPLHF
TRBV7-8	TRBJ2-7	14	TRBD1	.	TGTGCCAGCAGCCCACGGGGACAGGGTAACGAGCAGTACTTC	CASSPRGQGNEQYF
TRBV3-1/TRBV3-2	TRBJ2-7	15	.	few	TGTGCCAGCAGCCAAGACGGGGGGCTGTCCTACGAGCAGTACTTC	CASSQDGGLSYEQYF
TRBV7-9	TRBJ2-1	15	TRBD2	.	TGTGCCAGCAGCTTAGGAGCGGGGGGGCCGAATGAGCAGTTCTTC	CASSLGAGGPNEQFF
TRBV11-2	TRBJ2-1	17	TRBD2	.	TGTGCCAGCAGCTTCTTGACTAGCGGGGGGTACTACAATGAGCAGTTCTTC	CASSFLTSGGYYNEQFF
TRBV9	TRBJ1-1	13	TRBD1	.	TGTGCCAGCAGCGTCCAGGGGGGCACTGAAGCTTTCTTT	CASSVQGGTEAFF
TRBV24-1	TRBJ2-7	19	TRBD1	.	TGTGCCACCAGTGCCCTGACAGGGGGCGAAGTTGGGGCTACCTACGAGCAGTACTTC	CATSALTGGEVGATYEQYF
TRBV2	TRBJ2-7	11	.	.	TGTGCCAGCACTGGGCGCTACGAGCAGTACTTC	CASTGRYEQYF
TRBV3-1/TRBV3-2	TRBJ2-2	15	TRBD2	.	TGTGCCAGCAGTCGGACTAGCGGGGGGCATGGGGAGCTGTTTTTT	CASSRTSGGHGELFF
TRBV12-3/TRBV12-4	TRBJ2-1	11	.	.	TGTGCCAGCAGTTTAACATTTGAGCAGTTCTTC	CASSLTFEQFF
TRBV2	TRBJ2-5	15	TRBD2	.	TGTGCCAGCAGCCCGGGACTAGCGGGGTCTGAGACCCAGTACTTC	CASSPGLAGSETQYF
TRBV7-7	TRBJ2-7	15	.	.	TGTGCCAGCAGCTTGGGAGGAAAGGGGCCCTACGAGCAGTACTTC	CASSLGGKGPYEQYF
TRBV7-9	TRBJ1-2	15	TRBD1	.	TGTGCCAGCAGCCTACCGGGACAGGGGGCACATGGCTACACCTTC	CASSLPGQGAHGYTF
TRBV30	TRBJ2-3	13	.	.	TGTGCCTGGAGTAAGGGGGGCACAGATACGCAGTATTTT	CAWSKGGTDTQYF
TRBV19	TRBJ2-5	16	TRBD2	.	TGTGCCACTGGGACTAGCGGGGGCCGGGGGCAAGAGACCCAGTACTTC	CATGTSGGRGQETQYF
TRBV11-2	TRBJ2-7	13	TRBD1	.	TGTGCCAGCAGCCGGGACAGCTCCTACGAGCAGTACTTC	CASSRDSSYEQYF
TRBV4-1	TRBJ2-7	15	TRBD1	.	TGCGCCAGCAGCCAAGCCCTGACAGGGACCTACGAGCAGTACTTC	CASSQALTGTYEQYF
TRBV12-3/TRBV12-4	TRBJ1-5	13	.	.	TGTGCCAGCAGTCTTGCAGAAAATCAGCCCCAGCATTTT	CASSLAENQPQHF
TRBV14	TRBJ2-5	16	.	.	TGTGCCAGCAGCCTACCCCACAGGACAGCGGGGGAGACCCAGTACTTC	CASSLPHRTAGETQYF
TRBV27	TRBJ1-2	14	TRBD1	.	TGTGCCAGCAGTCAACAAGACAGGGGCTATGGCTACACCTTC	CASSQQDRGYGYTF
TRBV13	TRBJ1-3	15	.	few	TGTGCCAGCAGTTTTTCGGGACACTCTGGAAACACCATATATTTT	CASSFSGHSGNTIYF
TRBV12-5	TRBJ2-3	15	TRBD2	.	TGTGCTAGTGGTTATAACGGGGGGTACACAGATACGCAGTATTTT	CASGYNGGYTDTQYF
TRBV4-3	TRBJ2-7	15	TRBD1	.	TGCGCCAGCAGCCAAGTGACAGGGTGGGGATACGAGCAGTACTTC	CASSQVTGWGYEQYF
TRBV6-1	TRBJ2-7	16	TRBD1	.	TGTGCCAGCAGTGAAAAAGGGGGCAGGGGCTCCTACGAGCAGTACTTC	CASSEKGGRGSYEQYF
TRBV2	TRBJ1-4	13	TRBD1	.	TGTGCCAGCGGGACAGGGCGTAATGAAAAACTGTTTTTT	CASGTGRNEKLFF
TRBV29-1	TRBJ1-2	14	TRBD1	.	TGCAGCGTTGAGGGGACAGGGACTAACTATGGCTACACCTTC	CSVEGTGTNYGYTF
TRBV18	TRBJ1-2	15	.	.	TGTGCCAGCTCACCGCGAGGGGGAGATTACTATGGCTACACCTTC	CASSPRGGDYYGYTF
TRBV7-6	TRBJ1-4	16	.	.	TGTGCCAGCAGCTTAGTCCTGGCCGCCGGCGGTGAAAAACTGTTTTTT	CASSLVLAAGGEKLFF
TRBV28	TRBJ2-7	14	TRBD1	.	TGTGCCAGCAGTCGTCCCGGGACAGTTTACGAGCAGTACTTC	CASSRPGTVYEQYF